This T cell receptor (beta chain) is from a study of T cells in Graves' hyperthyroidism and ophthalmopathy. General study results and limits: The model identified upcoming ophthalmopathy a median roughly 6 months ahead of onset. In the blood, most expanded thyroid clonotypes above 0.001 appeared as well.

Germline assignment: CDR1 DFQATT and CDR2 SNEGSKA (reference sequence). V trimming: 6 bases; J trimming: 3 bases; junction bases outside the gene matches: 7. The CDR3 consists of 13 residues. Exclusion criteria comprised uncontrolled infection, other autoimmune disease, pregnancy or lactation. The authors took PBMCs from 8.5 to 10 ml fresh peripheral blood. RNA transcripts served as the template for amplifying TCR beta CDR3 regions. Carried out on the TCR CDR3, a first-round RT-PCR used the HTBI primer set. TCRdb re-analysed the multiplex PCR reads in MiXCR, keeping a single row per CDR3 protein. The data contain roughly 400,000 distinct CDR3 sequences, 15% to 19% of them singletons. This clonotype was found many times. The antigen remains undetermined.

This sequence was found in a woman aged 18-29 years with Graves' hyperthyroidism that later progressed to Graves' ophthalmopathy. The chain recombines TRBV20-1 with TRBJ2-7; 8 nucleotides align to TRBD2. The specimen sequenced was blood. The CDR3 sequence is CSARGLAGYEQYF. As DNA, the CDR3 is TGCAGTGCCCGCGGGCTAGCGGGCTACGAGCAGTACTTC.